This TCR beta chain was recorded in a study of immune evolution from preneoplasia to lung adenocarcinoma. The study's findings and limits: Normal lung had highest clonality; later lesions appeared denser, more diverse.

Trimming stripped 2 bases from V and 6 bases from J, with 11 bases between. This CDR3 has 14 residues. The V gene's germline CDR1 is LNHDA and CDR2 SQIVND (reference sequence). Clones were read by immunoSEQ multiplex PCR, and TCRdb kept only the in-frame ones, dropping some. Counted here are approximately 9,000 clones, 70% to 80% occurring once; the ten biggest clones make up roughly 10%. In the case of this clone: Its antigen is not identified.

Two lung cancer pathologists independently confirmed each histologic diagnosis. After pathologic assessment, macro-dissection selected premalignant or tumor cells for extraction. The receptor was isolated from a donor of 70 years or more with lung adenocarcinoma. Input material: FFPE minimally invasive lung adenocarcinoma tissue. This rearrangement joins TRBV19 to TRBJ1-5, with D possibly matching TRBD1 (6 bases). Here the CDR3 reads CASSINEGVQPQHF. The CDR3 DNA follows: TGTGCCAGTAGTATAAACGAGGGGGTTCAGCCCCAGCATTTT.